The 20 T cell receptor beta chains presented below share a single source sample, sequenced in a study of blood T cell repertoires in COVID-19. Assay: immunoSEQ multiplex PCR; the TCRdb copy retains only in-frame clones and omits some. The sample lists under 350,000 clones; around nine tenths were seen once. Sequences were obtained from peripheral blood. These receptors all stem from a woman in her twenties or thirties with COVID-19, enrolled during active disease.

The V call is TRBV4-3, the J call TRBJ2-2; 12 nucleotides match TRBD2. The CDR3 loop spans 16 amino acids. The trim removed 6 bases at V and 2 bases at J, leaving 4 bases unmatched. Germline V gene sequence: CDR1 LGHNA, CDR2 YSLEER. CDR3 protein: CASSRTSGTNTGELFF. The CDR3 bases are TGCGCCAGCAGTCGGACTAGCGGGACCAACACCGGGGAGCTGTTTTTT.

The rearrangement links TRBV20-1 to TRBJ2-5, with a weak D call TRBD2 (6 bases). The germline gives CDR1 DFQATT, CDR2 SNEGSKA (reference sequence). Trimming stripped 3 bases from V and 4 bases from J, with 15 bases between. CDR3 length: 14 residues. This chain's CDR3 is CSASPTRSGETQYF. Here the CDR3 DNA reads TGCAGTGCTAGTCCGACTAGATCTGGAGAGACCCAGTACTTC.

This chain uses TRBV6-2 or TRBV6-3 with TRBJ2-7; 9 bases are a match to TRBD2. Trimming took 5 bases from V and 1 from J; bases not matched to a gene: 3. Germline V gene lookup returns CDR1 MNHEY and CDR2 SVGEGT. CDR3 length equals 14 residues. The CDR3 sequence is CASSPGLASYEQYF. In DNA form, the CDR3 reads TGTGCCAGCAGTCCAGGACTAGCGTCCTACGAGCAGTACTTC.

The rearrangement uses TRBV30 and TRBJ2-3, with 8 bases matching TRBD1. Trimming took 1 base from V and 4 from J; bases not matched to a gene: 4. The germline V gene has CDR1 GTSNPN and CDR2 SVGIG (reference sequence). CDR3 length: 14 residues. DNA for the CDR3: TGTGCCTGGAGTGCCATGACAGGGGCAGATACGCAGTATTTT. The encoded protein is CAWSAMTGADTQYF. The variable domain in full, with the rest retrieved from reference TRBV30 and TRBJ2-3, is SQTIHQWPATLVQPVGSPLSLECTVEGTSNPNLYWYRQAAGRGLQLLFYSVGIGQISSEVPQNLSASRPQDRQFILSSKKLLLSDSGFYLCAWSAMTGADTQYFGPGTRLTVL.

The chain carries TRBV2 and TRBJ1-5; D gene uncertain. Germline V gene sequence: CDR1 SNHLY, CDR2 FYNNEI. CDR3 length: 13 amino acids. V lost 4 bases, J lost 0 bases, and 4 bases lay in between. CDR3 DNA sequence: TGTGCCAGCAGTGCGGGTAGCAATCAGCCCCAGCATTTT. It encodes CASSAGSNQPQHF.

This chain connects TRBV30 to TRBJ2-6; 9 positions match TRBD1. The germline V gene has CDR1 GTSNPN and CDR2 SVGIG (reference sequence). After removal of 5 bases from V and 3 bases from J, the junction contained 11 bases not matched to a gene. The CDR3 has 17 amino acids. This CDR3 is CAWERTGGTYGANVLTF. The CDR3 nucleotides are TGTGCCTGGGAACGTACAGGGGGCACTTATGGGGCCAACGTCCTGACTTTC.

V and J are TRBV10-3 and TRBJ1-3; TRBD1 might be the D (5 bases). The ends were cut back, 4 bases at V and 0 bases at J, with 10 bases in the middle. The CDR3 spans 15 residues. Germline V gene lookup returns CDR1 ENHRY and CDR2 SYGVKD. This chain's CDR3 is CAISAGRDSGNTIYF. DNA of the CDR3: TGTGCCATCAGTGCCGGCAGGGACTCTGGAAACACCATATATTTT.

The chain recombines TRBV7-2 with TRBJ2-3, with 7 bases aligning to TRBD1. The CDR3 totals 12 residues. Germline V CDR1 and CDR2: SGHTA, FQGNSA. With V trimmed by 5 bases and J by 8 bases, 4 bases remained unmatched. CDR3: CASSADRVTQYF. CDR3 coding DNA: TGTGCCAGCAGCGCTGACAGGGTTACGCAGTATTTT.

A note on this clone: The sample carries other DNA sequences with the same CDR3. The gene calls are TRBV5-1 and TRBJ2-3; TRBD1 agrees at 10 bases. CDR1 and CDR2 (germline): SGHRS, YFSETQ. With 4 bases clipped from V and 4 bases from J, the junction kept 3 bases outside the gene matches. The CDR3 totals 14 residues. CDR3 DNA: TGCGCCAGCAGCCTTGGACAGGGGGCAGATACGCAGTATTTT. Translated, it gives CASSLGQGADTQYF.

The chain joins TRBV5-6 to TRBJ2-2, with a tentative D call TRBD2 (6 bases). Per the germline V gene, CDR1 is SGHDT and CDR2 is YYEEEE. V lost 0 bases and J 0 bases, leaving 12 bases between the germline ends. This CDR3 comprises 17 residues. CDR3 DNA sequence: TGTGCCAGCAGCTTGGTCCGGCGGGGTTCGAACACCGGGGAGCTGTTTTTT. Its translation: CASSLVRRGSNTGELFF.

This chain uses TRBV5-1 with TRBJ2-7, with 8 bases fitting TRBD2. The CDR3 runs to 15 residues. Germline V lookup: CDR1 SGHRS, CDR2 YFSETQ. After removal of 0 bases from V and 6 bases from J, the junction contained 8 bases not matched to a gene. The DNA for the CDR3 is TGCGCCAGCAGCTTGGTAGCTAGCGGGTGGAGCGAGCAGTACTTC. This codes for CASSLVASGWSEQYF.

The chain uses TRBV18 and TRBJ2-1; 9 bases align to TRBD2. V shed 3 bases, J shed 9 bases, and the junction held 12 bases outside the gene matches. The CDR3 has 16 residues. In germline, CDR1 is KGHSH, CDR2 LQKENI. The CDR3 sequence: CASSPLAGRSGSEQFF. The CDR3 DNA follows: TGTGCCAGCTCACCCCTAGCGGGAAGGAGCGGGAGTGAGCAGTTCTTC.

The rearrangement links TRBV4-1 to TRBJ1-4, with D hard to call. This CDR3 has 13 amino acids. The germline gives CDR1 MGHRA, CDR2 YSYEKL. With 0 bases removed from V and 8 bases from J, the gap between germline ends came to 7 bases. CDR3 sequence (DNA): TGCGCCAGCAGCCAAGACGCTACCGAAAAACTGTTTTTT. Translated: CASSQDATEKLFF.

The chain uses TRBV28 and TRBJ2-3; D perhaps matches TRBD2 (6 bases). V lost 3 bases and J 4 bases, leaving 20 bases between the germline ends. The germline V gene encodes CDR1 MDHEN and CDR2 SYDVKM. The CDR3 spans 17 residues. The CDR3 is CASSFSNRGRGSDTQYF. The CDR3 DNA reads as TGTGCCAGCAGTTTCAGCAACCGGGGGAGAGGGTCAGATACGCAGTATTTT.

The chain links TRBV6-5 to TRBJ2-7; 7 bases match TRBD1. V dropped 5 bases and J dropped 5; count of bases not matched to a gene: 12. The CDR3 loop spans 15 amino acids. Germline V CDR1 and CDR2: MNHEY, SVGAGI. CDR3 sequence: CASSPSTGPFDEQYF. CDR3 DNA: TGTGCCAGCAGTCCCTCGACAGGGCCCTTTGACGAGCAGTACTTC.

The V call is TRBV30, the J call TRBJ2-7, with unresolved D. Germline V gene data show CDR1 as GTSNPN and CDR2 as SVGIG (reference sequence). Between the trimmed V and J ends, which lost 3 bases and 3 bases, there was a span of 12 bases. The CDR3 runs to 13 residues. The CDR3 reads CAWRHPQYYEQYF. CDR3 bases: TGTGCCTGGAGGCACCCTCAGTACTACGAGCAGTACTTC.

The CDR3 loop reads CASSPQGNYGYTF. CDR3 nucleotides: TGTGCCAGCAGTCCACAGGGGAACTATGGCTACACCTTC. The chain recombines TRBV6-6 with TRBJ1-2; 7 bases map to TRBD1. Unmatched junction bases numbered 2, after V lost 5 bases and J lost 2 bases. Germline V gives CDR1 MNHNY, CDR2 SVGAGI (reference sequence). This CDR3 has 13 residues.

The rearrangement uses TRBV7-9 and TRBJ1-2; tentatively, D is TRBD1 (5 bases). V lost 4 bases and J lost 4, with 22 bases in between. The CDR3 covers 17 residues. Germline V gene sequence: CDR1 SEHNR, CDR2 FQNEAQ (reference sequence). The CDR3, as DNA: TGTGCCAGCAGCTCGGTCGTTCCCGCCCAGGGCATCTATGGCTACACCTTC. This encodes CASSSVVPAQGIYGYTF.

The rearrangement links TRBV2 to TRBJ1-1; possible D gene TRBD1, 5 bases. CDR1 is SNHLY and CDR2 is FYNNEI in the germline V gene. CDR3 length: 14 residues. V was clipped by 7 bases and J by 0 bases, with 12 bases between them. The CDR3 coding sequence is TGTGCCAGCACTCCGACAGTTATGAACACTGAAGCTTTCTTT. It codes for CASTPTVMNTEAFF.

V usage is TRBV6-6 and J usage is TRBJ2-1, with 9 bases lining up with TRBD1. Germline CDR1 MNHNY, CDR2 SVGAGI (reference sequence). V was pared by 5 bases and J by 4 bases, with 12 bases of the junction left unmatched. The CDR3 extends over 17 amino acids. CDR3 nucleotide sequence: TGTGCCAGCAGTCCCGGACAGGGGAGGGTACCGTACAATGAGCAGTTCTTC. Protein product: CASSPGQGRVPYNEQFF.